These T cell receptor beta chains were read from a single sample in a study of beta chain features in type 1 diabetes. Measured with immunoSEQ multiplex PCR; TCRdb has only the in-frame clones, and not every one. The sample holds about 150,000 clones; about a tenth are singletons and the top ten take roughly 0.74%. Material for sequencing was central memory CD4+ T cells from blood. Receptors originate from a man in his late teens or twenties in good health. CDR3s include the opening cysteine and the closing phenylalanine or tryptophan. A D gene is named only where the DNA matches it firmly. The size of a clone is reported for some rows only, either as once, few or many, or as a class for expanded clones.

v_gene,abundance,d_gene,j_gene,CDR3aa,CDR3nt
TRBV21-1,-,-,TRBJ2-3,CARLLAGGPYTQYF,TGTGCCCGTTTACTAGCGGGGGGGCCGTATACGCAGTATTTT
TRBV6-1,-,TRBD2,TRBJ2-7,CASSVGGGRSSYEQYF,TGTGCCAGCAGTGTTGGCGGGGGGAGGAGCTCCTACGAGCAGTACTTC
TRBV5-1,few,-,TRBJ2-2,CASSVAGYAPGELFF,TGCGCCAGCAGCGTAGCAGGGTATGCCCCCGGGGAGCTGTTTTTT
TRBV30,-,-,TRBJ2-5,CAGNRDQETQYF,TGTGCCGGCAACAGGGACCAAGAGACCCAGTACTTC
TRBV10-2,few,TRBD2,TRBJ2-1,CAGSGGRMNEQFF,TGCGCCGGCTCGGGGGGGCGGATGAATGAGCAGTTCTTC
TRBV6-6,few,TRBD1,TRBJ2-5,CASSQDRGPETQYF,TGTGCCAGCAGTCAGGACAGGGGGCCTGAGACCCAGTACTTC
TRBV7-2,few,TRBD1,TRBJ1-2,CASSLSRTGAGGYTF,TGTGCCAGCAGCTTATCCAGGACAGGGGCGGGGGGCTACACCTTC
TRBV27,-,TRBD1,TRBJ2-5,CASRRTGRETQYF,TGTGCCAGCAGAAGGACAGGGAGGGAGACCCAGTACTTC
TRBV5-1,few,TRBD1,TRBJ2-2,CASSSGTGDYTGELFF,TGCGCCAGCAGCTCCGGGACAGGGGACTACACCGGGGAGCTGTTTTTT
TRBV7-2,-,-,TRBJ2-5,CASSSRNQETQYF,TGTGCCAGCAGCTCCAGGAACCAAGAGACCCAGTACTTC
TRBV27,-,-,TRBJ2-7,CASGQIYEQYF,TGTGCCAGCGGTCAGATATACGAGCAGTACTTC
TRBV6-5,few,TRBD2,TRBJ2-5,CASSWGSGGFQETQYF,TGTGCCAGCAGTTGGGGTAGCGGGGGTTTCCAAGAGACCCAGTACTTC
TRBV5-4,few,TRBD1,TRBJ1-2,CASSLDRLFTPGYTF,TGTGCCAGCAGCCTGGACAGGCTATTTACGCCTGGCTACACCTTC